What follows are 8 T cell receptor beta chains derived from one specimen sequenced in a study of T cell responses to AZD1222 COVID-19 vaccine. Only in-frame clones appear in the TCRdb table, and some are missing; sequencing was by immunoSEQ multiplex PCR. Here the sample spans 100,000 to 130,000 clones, about 90% being singletons. The sequencing here drew on peripheral blood, taken on day 0 of AZD1222 vaccination. The receptors shown here come from an adult in good health.

This clone appeared a single time. This rearrangement joins TRBV29-1 to TRBJ2-5, with 8 nucleotides matching TRBD2. Germline CDR1 SQVTM, CDR2 ANQGSEA. The junction had 6 bases not matched to a gene; V was cut back by 5 bases and J by 4 bases. The CDR3 totals 13 residues. The CDR3 loop reads CSVTGGQPETQYF. The CDR3, as DNA: TGCAGCGTTACGGGGGGGCAGCCAGAGACCCAGTACTTC.

The chain joins TRBV6-2 or TRBV6-3 to TRBJ2-6; D is ambiguous. Germline assignment: CDR1 MNHEY and CDR2 SVGEGT. The CDR3 consists of 16 residues. Trimming removed 0 bases from V and 2 bases from J, with 8 bases in between. The CDR3 bases are TGTGCCAGCAGTTACTCGAGCCGAGCTGGGGCCAACGTCCTGACTTTC. This encodes CASSYSSRAGANVLTF.

V gene TRBV7-9 combines with J gene TRBJ1-3, with D unresolved. Trimming took 2 bases from V and 4 from J, leaving 18 bases between them. The length of the CDR3 is 17 residues. The V gene's germline CDR1 is SEHNR and CDR2 FQNEAQ (reference sequence). The CDR3 spells CASSLSLLRARGNTIYF. CDR3 DNA: TGTGCCAGCAGCTTATCTCTTCTGCGGGCTAGGGGAAACACCATATATTTT.

The V and J genes are TRBV11-2 and TRBJ1-6; D gene ambiguous. This CDR3 is 13 amino acids long. In germline, CDR1 is SGHAT, CDR2 FQNNGV. V lost 6 bases and J lost 4, with 7 bases in between. The CDR3 DNA reads TGTGCCAGCAGGCGCGGATATAATTCACCCCTCCACTTT. It encodes CASRRGYNSPLHF. The complete variable domain, with remaining parts taken from reference TRBV11-2 and TRBJ1-6, reads EAGVAQSPRYKIIEKRQSVAFWCNPISGHATLYWYQQILGQGPKLLIQFQNNGVVDDSQLPKDRFSAERLKGVDSTLKIQPAKLEDSAVYLCASRRGYNSPLHFGNGTRLTVT.

The chain combines TRBV19 with TRBJ1-3; D gene uncertain. Per germline, CDR1 LNHDA and CDR2 SQIVND (reference sequence). V was trimmed by 3 bases and J by 3 bases, leaving 6 bases between them. CDR3 length equals 13 residues. CDR3 loop: CASSMVGGNTIYF. The DNA of the CDR3 is TGTGCCAGTAGTATGGTTGGTGGAAACACCATATATTTT.

This clone turned up a few times. V usage is TRBV6-1 and J usage is TRBJ1-3; no reliable D call. From germline, CDR1 is MNHNS and CDR2 SASEGT. This CDR3 spans 15 amino acids. Trimming removed 1 base at V and 0 bases at J, with 7 bases between. This chain's CDR3 is CASSEGEDSGNTIYF. The CDR3 DNA is TGTGCCAGCAGTGAAGGCGAGGACTCTGGAAACACCATATATTTT.

CDR3 sequence reads: CASSLGTSNADTQYF. The CDR3 bases are TGCGCCAGCAGCTTGGGGACTAGTAATGCAGATACGCAGTATTTT. The chain combines TRBV5-1 with TRBJ2-3, with 7 bases fitting TRBD2. V lost 0 bases to trimming and J lost 4 bases; unmatched junction nucleotides: 5. CDR1 and CDR2 (germline): SGHRS, YFSETQ. The CDR3 extends over 15 amino acids.

This chain joins TRBV10-1 and TRBJ1-4; no clear D gene. This CDR3 spans 14 amino acids. Per germline, CDR1 WNHNN and CDR2 SYGVQD (reference sequence). V was pared by 0 bases and J by 0 bases, with 2 bases between. The CDR3 here is CASSESATNEKLFF. The DNA for the CDR3 is TGCGCCAGCAGTGAGTCGGCAACTAATGAAAAACTGTTTTTT.